This is a list of T cell receptor beta chains from one sample in a study of T cells after yellow fever vaccination. Via MiXCR, TCRdb re-called the 5' RACE reads, giving one row per CDR3 protein. The table includes 160,000 or so distinct CDR3 sequences, around 7.3% detected once. The sample consisted of CD4+ T cells sorted from PBMCs, taken about 5 days after the first yellow fever vaccination. Receptors were obtained from a man younger than 30 who received the YFV17D yellow fever vaccine. Both conserved end residues are part of each CDR3. A D gene is named only where the DNA matches it firmly. Part of the rows lack a size; the others show once, few, many or a class for expanded clones.

>many|TRBD2|TRBJ2-3|TRBV6-2/TRBV6-3
CASRTGRGGSDTQYF
TGTGCCAGCAGAACGGGGCGGGGGGGCTCAGATACGCAGTATTTT
>many|NA|TRBJ1-1|TRBV5-1
CASSLGHPNTEAFF
TGCGCCAGCAGCTTGGGACACCCGAACACTGAAGCTTTCTTT
>NA|TRBD1|TRBJ1-1|TRBV5-1
CASLPGQGLMNTEAFF
TGCGCCAGCTTGCCGGGACAGGGACTTATGAACACTGAAGCTTTCTTT
>many|NA|TRBJ2-3|TRBV12-3/TRBV12-4
CASSPFPGQDTQYF
TGTGCCAGCAGTCCCTTCCCGGGTCAGGATACGCAGTATTTT
>few|TRBD1|TRBJ1-5|TRBV12-3/TRBV12-4
CASSQTGGFQPQHF
TGTGCCAGCAGTCAAACAGGGGGTTTTCAGCCCCAGCATTTT
>many|NA|TRBJ1-5|TRBV7-9
CASSDGDQPQHF
TGTGCCAGCAGCGACGGAGATCAGCCCCAGCATTTT
>few|NA|TRBJ1-3|TRBV6-1
CASSRLGADSGNTIYF
TGTGCCAGCAGCCGGCTGGGGGCAGACTCTGGAAACACCATATATTTT
>many|TRBD2|TRBJ2-5|TRBV5-1
CASRRSVAGHGGETQYF
TGCGCCAGCAGGCGGTCAGTAGCGGGCCACGGGGGGGAGACCCAGTACTTC
>many|TRBD1|TRBJ1-1|TRBV11-2
CASSHLWDRSRAEAFF
TGTGCCAGCAGCCACCTCTGGGACAGGTCGAGGGCTGAAGCTTTCTTT
>many|TRBD1|TRBJ1-6|TRBV7-2
CASSLARGLYNSPLHF
TGTGCCAGCAGCTTAGCCAGGGGGCTCTATAATTCACCCCTCCACTTT
>many|NA|TRBJ2-2|TRBV20-1
CSARRSANTGELFF
TGCAGTGCTCGACGTAGCGCGAACACCGGGGAGCTGTTTTTT
>few|TRBD2|TRBJ2-5|TRBV4-1
CASSQLPSGGQETQYF
TGCGCCAGCAGCCAACTCCCGAGCGGGGGGCAAGAGACCCAGTACTTC
>NA|TRBD2|TRBJ2-5|TRBV20-1
CSADSGGAVETQYF
TGCAGTGCCGATAGCGGGGGGGCAGTAGAGACCCAGTACTTC
>few|TRBD1|TRBJ1-1|TRBV7-9
CASSLVAGGDTEAFF
TGTGCCAGCAGCTTAGTGGCAGGGGGAGACACTGAAGCTTTCTTT
>many|NA|TRBJ1-1|TRBV18
CASSPQTNTEAFF
TGTGCCAGCTCACCACAAACGAACACTGAAGCTTTCTTT
>many|TRBD2|TRBJ2-7|TRBV3-1
CASSLGLAGDEQYF
TGTGCCAGCAGCCTAGGACTAGCGGGGGACGAGCAGTACTTC
>many|TRBD1|TRBJ2-2|TRBV20-1
CSARTGGRTGELFF
TGCAGTGCCCGAACAGGGGGGAGAACCGGGGAGCTGTTTTTT
>few|TRBD2|TRBJ2-3|TRBV5-1
CASSSGTSGGPTDTQYF
TGCGCCAGCAGCTCCGGGACTAGCGGGGGTCCCACAGATACGCAGTATTTT
>few|TRBD2|TRBJ2-3|TRBV7-3
CASSQTSEVRDTQYF
TGTGCCAGCAGCCAAACTAGCGAGGTGAGAGATACGCAGTATTTT
>NA|NA|TRBJ1-2|TRBV5-4
CASSQVDSNYGYTF
TGTGCCAGCAGCCAGGTAGATTCTAACTATGGCTACACCTTC
>many|NA|TRBJ1-4|TRBV25-1
CASSDLRRGTNEKLFF
TGTGCCAGCAGTGACCTGCGACGGGGGACTAATGAAAAACTGTTTTTT
>NA|NA|TRBJ2-3|TRBV29-1
CSVGQGTDTQYF
TGCAGCGTTGGTCAGGGCACAGATACGCAGTATTTT
>few|NA|TRBJ1-2|TRBV2
CASKNYNYGYTF
TGTGCCAGCAAGAACTATAACTATGGCTACACCTTC
>many|NA|TRBJ1-1|TRBV29-1
CSVDSQGMNTEAFF
TGCAGCGTTGATTCCCAGGGGATGAACACTGAAGCTTTCTTT
>many|NA|TRBJ1-5|TRBV7-9
CASSPQPDQPQHF
TGTGCCAGCAGCCCCCAACCGGATCAGCCCCAGCATTTT
>NA|NA|TRBJ2-3|TRBV10-3
CAIRAGTNTQYF
TGTGCCATCAGGGCCGGAACGAATACGCAGTATTTT
>many|TRBD2|TRBJ2-3|TRBV10-3
CAISVDGGGDTQYF
TGTGCCATCAGTGTTGATGGGGGGGGAGATACGCAGTATTTT
>many|NA|TRBJ2-6|TRBV30
CAWSESLITSGANVLTF
TGTGCCTGGAGTGAGTCCTTAATTACCTCTGGGGCCAACGTCCTGACTTTC
>many|TRBD1|TRBJ1-2|TRBV6-1
CASIQPGTGGDGYTF
TGTGCCAGCATTCAACCCGGGACAGGGGGCGATGGCTACACCTTC